The 32 T cell receptor beta chains in this list originate from one sample, sequenced in a study of blood T cell repertoires in COVID-19. The method was immunoSEQ multiplex PCR; TCRdb's version includes in-frame clones alone and lacks a portion of them. The sample holds fewer than 200,000 clones, about 78% seen once. The sequencing input was PBMCs or T cells enriched from blood (not recorded which). The source of these receptors is a woman aged 45-65 years who had recovered from COVID-19.

The rearrangement links TRBV19 to TRBJ1-6; TRBD1 is a possible D gene (5 bases). This CDR3 is 15 amino acids long. Per the germline V gene, CDR1 is LNHDA and CDR2 is SQIVND (reference sequence). V was cut by 6 bases and J by 6 bases, with 15 bases left in between. The CDR3 is CASRSTAQGNSPLHF. The CDR3 DNA follows: TGTGCCAGTAGGTCGACCGCCCAGGGTAATTCACCCCTCCACTTT.

The chain is built from TRBV10-3 and TRBJ2-5, with D unclear. The CDR3 is 13 amino acids. CDR1 and CDR2 (germline): ENHRY, SYGVKD. V shed 4 bases and J shed 4 bases, with 10 bases lying between them. The CDR3 coding sequence is TGTGCCATCAGTGGGGTTGGCGGAGAGACCCAGTACTTC. It is translated as CAISGVGGETQYF.

V usage is TRBV5-4 and J usage is TRBJ2-2; maybe TRBD1 (5 bases). Trimming removed 0 bases from V and 0 bases from J, with 9 bases in between. The CDR3 is 16 residues long. CDR1 and CDR2 (germline): SGHNT, YYREEE (reference sequence). CDR3 DNA sequence: TGTGCCAGCAGCTTGGCGTCAGGGTCGAACACCGGGGAGCTGTTTTTT. It specifies CASSLASGSNTGELFF.

This clone was recorded at least ten times. This chain links TRBV7-9 with TRBJ2-1; 8 bases are a match to TRBD2. V was clipped by 5 bases and J by 7 bases; unmatched bases: 13. The CDR3 totals 16 residues. The germline gives CDR1 SEHNR, CDR2 FQNEAQ (reference sequence). The CDR3 here is CASSPNSGNWGNEQFF. As DNA, the CDR3 is TGTGCCAGCAGCCCGAATAGCGGGAATTGGGGGAATGAGCAGTTCTTC.

With regard to this clone: Other nucleotide sequences in the sample specify the same CDR3. V gene TRBV6-6 combines with J gene TRBJ1-5, with D tentatively TRBD1 (5 bases). Germline CDR1 and CDR2: MNHNY and SVGAGI (reference sequence). This CDR3 comprises 15 residues. Trimming pared 2 bases from V and 4 bases from J, leaving 12 bases between. The CDR3 region has the DNA TGTGCCAGCAGTTACAGGGGCGGTGGGAATCAGCCCCAGCATTTT. Amino acid sequence: CASSYRGGGNQPQHF.

The chain couples TRBV15 to TRBJ2-7, with 12 bases identical to TRBD1. After removal of 1 base from V and 0 bases from J, the junction contained 7 bases not matched to a gene. The CDR3 spans 18 residues. The germline V gene has CDR1 LNHNV and CDR2 YYDKDF (reference sequence). The CDR3 loop reads CATSRGDRGRSTSYEQYF. DNA for the CDR3: TGTGCCACCAGCAGAGGGGACAGGGGGCGGTCGACCTCCTACGAGCAGTACTTC.

V usage is TRBV6-2 or TRBV6-3 and J usage is TRBJ1-4; 9 nucleotides line up with TRBD1. Trimming at V came to 6 bases and at J to 7 bases, leaving 12 bases not matched to a gene. Germline-derived CDR1 and CDR2 are MNHEY and SVGEGT. The CDR3 length is 16 residues. The CDR3 bases are TGTGCCAGCAGCCGGGGGACAGGGTCGTCAGCTGAAAAACTGTTTTTT. Encoded protein: CASSRGTGSSAEKLFF.

Many counts were recorded for this clone. The chain joins TRBV12-3 or TRBV12-4 to TRBJ1-6; 9 bases line up with TRBD1. This CDR3 is built from 13 residues. Germline trimming cut 8 bases from V and 9 bases from J; bases unmatched to any gene: 5. The CDR3 DNA follows: TGTGCCAGCGTACAGGGGGCTAGTTCACCCCTCCACTTT. This encodes CASVQGASSPLHF.

This chain links TRBV18 with TRBJ2-7, with TRBD1 identical over 9 bases. CDR3 length: 17 amino acids. Per the germline V gene, CDR1 is KGHSH and CDR2 is LQKENI. The V and J ends lost 3 bases and 12 bases, in that order; junction bases with no gene match: 21. This CDR3 reads CASSPPYSGTGSAGWYF. The CDR3 region has the DNA TGTGCCAGCTCACCCCCCTACAGCGGGACAGGGAGCGCCGGTTGGTACTTC.

V gene TRBV5-1 combines with J gene TRBJ1-2; D remains unclear. The CDR3 extends over 16 amino acids. V was trimmed by 0 bases and J by 0 bases, leaving 12 bases between them. Germline V gene sequence: CDR1 SGHRS, CDR2 YFSETQ. DNA for the CDR3: TGCGCCAGCAGCTTGGCCGAGGCTGCGACTAACTATGGCTACACCTTC. Translating gives CASSLAEAATNYGYTF.

The chain combines TRBV20-1 with TRBJ1-1; possibly TRBD1 for D (6 bases). Germline CDR1 reads DFQATT; CDR2 reads SNEGSKA (reference sequence). Trimming took 3 bases from V and 0 from J, leaving 14 bases between them. The length of the CDR3 is 15 residues. The CDR3 DNA sequence: TGCAGTGCTAGTCCCCCCCGGGACATGAACACTGAAGCTTTCTTT. It translates to CSASPPRDMNTEAFF.

This sequence joins TRBV7-9 and TRBJ1-6, with 7 nucleotides matching TRBD1. Unmatched junction bases numbered 13, after V lost 8 bases and J lost 6 bases. There are 16 residues in the CDR3. Germline V gives CDR1 SEHNR, CDR2 FQNEAQ (reference sequence). CDR3 loop: CASGGRGAGGNSPLHF. CDR3 in DNA: TGTGCCAGCGGTGGCAGGGGGGCCGGGGGTAATTCACCCCTCCACTTT.

The genes are TRBV18 and TRBJ1-2; 9 nucleotides match TRBD1. Trimming took 3 bases from V and 8 from J; bases not matched to a gene: 10. CDR3 length: 15 residues. The germline V gene encodes CDR1 KGHSH and CDR2 LQKENI. The chain's CDR3 is CASSPSRTGEYGYTF. The CDR3 coding sequence is TGTGCCAGCTCACCGTCCCGGACAGGGGAATACGGCTACACCTTC.

This chain connects TRBV2 to TRBJ2-3; 7 bases line up with TRBD1. The CDR3 sequence is 15 residues long. With V trimmed by 5 bases and J by 2 bases, 7 bases remained unmatched. Looked up from germline, CDR1 is SNHLY and CDR2 is FYNNEI. The CDR3 DNA follows: TGTGCCAGCAGTTTGACAGGGCCCCCCACAGATACGCAGTATTTT. As protein: CASSLTGPPTDTQYF.

The chain recombines TRBV19 with TRBJ2-7, with 12 bases identical to TRBD2. The CDR3 spans 15 residues. Losses at the gene ends were 5 bases for V and 1 base for J; bases not matched to a gene: 3. The V gene's germline CDR1 is LNHDA and CDR2 SQIVND (reference sequence). CDR3: CASSVGLAGSYEQYF. CDR3 DNA sequence: TGTGCCAGTAGTGTAGGACTAGCGGGATCCTACGAGCAGTACTTC.

This chain joins TRBV10-3 and TRBJ1-6; 7 bases line up with TRBD1. V shed 7 bases, J shed 7 bases, and the junction held 4 bases outside the gene matches. There are 13 residues in the CDR3. Germline V gene data show CDR1 as ENHRY and CDR2 as SYGVKD. This chain's CDR3 is CAITTGDNSPLHF. CDR3 bases: TGTGCCATCACCACAGGGGACAATTCACCCCTCCACTTT.

The chain is built from TRBV15 and TRBJ2-7, with 9 bases fitting TRBD2. The V gene end was trimmed by 9 bases and the J gene end by 4 bases; junction bases not matched to a gene: 7. This CDR3 is built from 13 residues. Germline V gene data show CDR1 as LNHNV and CDR2 as YYDKDF (reference sequence). CDR3 sequence: CATRGSGSYEQYF. The CDR3, as DNA: TGTGCCACTAGGGGTAGCGGGAGTTACGAGCAGTACTTC.

V and J are TRBV5-4 and TRBJ2-7; TRBD2 aligns across 7 bases. The CDR3 sequence is 16 residues long. After removal of 4 bases from V and 0 bases from J, the junction contained 10 bases not matched to a gene. CDR1 is SGHNT and CDR2 is YYREEE in the germline V gene (reference sequence). CDR3 nucleotide sequence: TGTGCCAGCAGCGGAGGAAGCGGGAAGAGCTCCTACGAGCAGTACTTC. Protein: CASSGGSGKSSYEQYF.

The rearrangement links TRBV7-2 to TRBJ1-1; 7 bases agree with TRBD1. CDR3 length equals 15 residues. In germline, CDR1 is SGHTA, CDR2 FQGNSA. Trimming took 0 bases from V and 4 from J; bases not matched to a gene: 5. The CDR3 nucleotides read TGTGCCAGCAGCTTAGCAGGGGGCGTGAGCACTGAAGCTTTCTTT. As protein: CASSLAGGVSTEAFF.

Here the CDR3 DNA reads TGTGCCAGTAGTATACAGGGGAGAGCAGGACAGCCCCAGCATTTT. Translated, it gives CASSIQGRAGQPQHF. The gene calls are TRBV19 and TRBJ1-5; perhaps TRBD1 as D (6 bases). V shed 2 bases and J shed 7 bases, with 15 bases lying between them. Germline CDR1 is LNHDA and CDR2 is SQIVND (reference sequence). The CDR3 contains 15 residues.

The V and J genes are TRBV2 and TRBJ1-1; D call uncertain. The germline V gene encodes CDR1 SNHLY and CDR2 FYNNEI. V lost 6 bases, J lost 0 bases, and 11 bases lay in between. The CDR3 spans 14 residues. The CDR3 DNA is TGTGCCAGCAGCCTCAGGCGACTGAACACTGAAGCTTTCTTT. Residues: CASSLRRLNTEAFF.

The V gene is TRBV18, the J gene TRBJ1-1, with 9 bases identical to TRBD1. V was clipped by 1 base and J by 7 bases; unmatched bases: 10. Germline loops: CDR1 KGHSH, CDR2 LQKENI. This CDR3 spans 16 amino acids. CDR3: CASSPRLRDRADEAFF. The CDR3 nucleotides are TGTGCCAGCTCACCACGGCTCCGGGACAGGGCGGATGAAGCTTTCTTT.

The V and J genes are TRBV28 and TRBJ1-2, with 9 bases that match TRBD1. Trimming at V came to 6 bases and at J to 8 bases, leaving 7 bases not matched to a gene. Germline loops: CDR1 MDHEN, CDR2 SYDVKM. The CDR3 contains 13 residues. CDR3 residues: CASRPQGAHGYTF. Written as DNA, the CDR3 is TGTGCCAGCAGGCCACAGGGGGCGCACGGCTACACCTTC.

V is TRBV28 and J is TRBJ2-3, with TRBD1 identical over 7 bases. The trim removed 6 bases at V and 3 bases at J, leaving 18 bases unmatched. There are 18 residues in the CDR3. The germline V gene has CDR1 MDHEN and CDR2 SYDVKM. CDR3 sequence (DNA): TGTGCCAGCAGCTCTATCCCGGGACAGTCGTTCGGGACAGATACGCAGTATTTT. Translated: CASSSIPGQSFGTDTQYF.

The chain combines TRBV6-5 with TRBJ2-7; TRBD2 matches at 11 bases. J gave up 7 bases and V 7 bases, and 9 bases lay outside the gene matches. Per the germline V gene, CDR1 is MNHEY and CDR2 is SVGAGI. The CDR3 runs 14 residues. CDR3 coding DNA: TGTGCCAGCAACTTACTAGCGGGAGTGGGGGAGCAGTACTTC. This sequence encodes CASNLLAGVGEQYF.

This clone was found a few times. The rearrangement links TRBV6-5 to TRBJ1-2, with D tentatively TRBD1 (5 bases). Germline V CDR1 and CDR2: MNHEY, SVGAGI. V lost 6 bases and J 4 bases, leaving 12 bases between the germline ends. The CDR3 runs 13 residues. CDR3 bases: TGTGCCAGCAGGGGCGGGGGTCCCTATGGCTACACCTTC. It is translated as CASRGGGPYGYTF.

The DNA of the CDR3 is TGTGCCAGCAGCTCCCGGACTAGCGGGAGGGGGGAAGAGACCCAGTACTTC. This codes for CASSSRTSGRGEETQYF. The J gene is TRBJ2-5, the V gene TRBV11-2, with 15 nucleotides matching TRBD2. The junction had 6 bases not matched to a gene; V was cut back by 4 bases and J by 3 bases. The length of the CDR3 is 17 residues. In germline, CDR1 is SGHAT, CDR2 FQNNGV.

This clone was detected once. V gene TRBV5-1 combines with J gene TRBJ2-1; D is perhaps TRBD1 (5 bases). V lost 2 bases to trimming and J lost 6 bases, with 9 bases between them. The CDR3 has 13 amino acids. From germline, CDR1 is SGHRS and CDR2 YFSETQ. The CDR3 spells CASSFPGRNEQFF. The CDR3 DNA sequence: TGCGCCAGCAGCTTCCCAGGGCGCAATGAGCAGTTCTTC.

This chain links TRBV19 with TRBJ1-4, with 10 bases lining up with TRBD1. The CDR3 runs to 17 residues. V was pared by 9 bases and J by 8 bases, with 18 bases of the junction left unmatched. Germline V gives CDR1 LNHDA, CDR2 SQIVND (reference sequence). The CDR3 nucleotides read TGTGCCAGACCCGGGACAGGGGATCTTCAGGTAGGAGAAAAACTGTTTTTT. As protein: CARPGTGDLQVGEKLFF.

The chain couples TRBV11-1 to TRBJ2-6; unclear D gene. Germline-derived CDR1 and CDR2 are SGHAT and FQDESV (reference sequence). The CDR3 sequence is 14 residues long. Trimming stripped 5 bases from V and 0 bases from J, with 5 bases between. The CDR3 bases are TGTGCCAGCAGCCGTAACTCTGGGGCCAACGTCCTGACTTTC. Protein sequence: CASSRNSGANVLTF.

The V and J genes are TRBV4-2 and TRBJ2-1, with D unresolved. CDR1 LGHNA and CDR2 YNFKEQ come from the germline V gene. V lost 0 bases to trimming and J lost 3 bases, with 6 bases between them. The CDR3 has 14 residues. CDR3 in amino acids: CASSQDTGYNEQFF. CDR3 in DNA: TGTGCCAGCAGCCAAGATACTGGCTACAATGAGCAGTTCTTC.

The chain links TRBV28 to TRBJ1-2; 8 bases agree with TRBD1. The V gene end was trimmed by 6 bases and the J gene end by 10 bases; junction bases not matched to a gene: 13. CDR1 MDHEN and CDR2 SYDVKM come from the germline V gene. The CDR3 length is 14 residues. This chain's CDR3 is CASSLGGATGVYTF. The CDR3 nucleotides read TGTGCCAGCAGCCTAGGAGGGGCGACAGGGGTCTACACCTTC.